There are a few counts of the clone carrying this T cell receptor (beta chain). Its antigen is not known. Primers for the PCR totalled 60 Vbeta and 13 Jbeta. Repertoires were generated with immunoSEQ multiplex PCR, while TCRdb's copy carries only in-frame clones and drops some. The sample has around 76,000 clones, more than 60% seen once. The data were taken from a study of cytomegalovirus exposure and HLA in healthy donors. Looked up from germline, CDR1 is SGHKS and CDR2 is YYEKEE (reference sequence). This CDR3 has 13 amino acids. Trimming shortened V by 3 bases and J by 9 bases, and 15 bases separated the two germline ends. Study findings and constraints: The study designated roughly 160 TCR beta chains cytomegalovirus-associated. The records held CMV serostatus as the only immune exposure information.

The chain recombines TRBV5-5 with TRBJ1-2, with D uncertain. Sequencing was carried out using PBMCs. This clonotype was obtained from a man aged 35 to 55 in good health and CMV-seronegative. The CDR3 DNA follows: TGTGCCAGCAGCTCTAACAGTCCCGTAAGCTACACCTTC. This translates into CASSSNSPVSYTF.